This T cell receptor beta chain is from a study of human T cells and chemical hapten exposure. Germline V CDR1 and CDR2: ENHRY, SYGVKD. The ends were cut back, 6 bases at V and 7 bases at J, with 12 bases in the middle. The CDR3 consists of 13 residues. TCRdb redid the calling of the RACE reads with MiXCR, one entry per CDR3 protein. The sample has about 300,000 distinct CDR3 sequences; around 5.5% are singletons. Time point reported: pre-sensitization, week 0. Specified treatment: therapeutic diphenylcyclopropenone sensitization with weekly scalp DPC. Source: whole blood, taken in connection with sensitization to the hapten diphenylcyclopropenone (DPC). J is TRBJ1-4 and V is TRBV10-3, with D perhaps matching TRBD1 (5 bases). The receptor was derived from a woman aged 18-29 years with alopecia areata. Some clones in this sample may be carry-over from other donors' samples. CDR3: CAIRGEAGEKLFF. As DNA, the CDR3 is TGTGCCATCAGAGGGGAGGCGGGTGAAAAACTGTTTTTT.